This record looks at one T cell receptor (beta chain) sequence and its context. The sample is drawn from a study of glioma-infiltrating T cells after dendritic cell vaccination. Sequencing was performed with immunoSEQ multiplex PCR; in TCRdb, only in-frame clones are kept and a portion is missing. The sample carries tens of thousands of clones, over 80% recorded once. Described time point: after dendritic cell vaccination, including at tumor progression/relapse. The sequence came from a human donor with glioblastoma. The sample in question was blood, obtained after dendritic cell vaccination.

CDR3 in DNA: TGTGCCAGCAGCTTGGCCACTGAAGCTTTCTTT. Translated: CASSLATEAFF. The chain carries TRBV7-9 and TRBJ1-1; D is unresolved. This CDR3 has 11 residues. Germline CDR1 reads SEHNR; CDR2 reads FQNEAQ (reference sequence). Trimming removed 3 bases from V and 4 bases from J, with 3 bases in between.